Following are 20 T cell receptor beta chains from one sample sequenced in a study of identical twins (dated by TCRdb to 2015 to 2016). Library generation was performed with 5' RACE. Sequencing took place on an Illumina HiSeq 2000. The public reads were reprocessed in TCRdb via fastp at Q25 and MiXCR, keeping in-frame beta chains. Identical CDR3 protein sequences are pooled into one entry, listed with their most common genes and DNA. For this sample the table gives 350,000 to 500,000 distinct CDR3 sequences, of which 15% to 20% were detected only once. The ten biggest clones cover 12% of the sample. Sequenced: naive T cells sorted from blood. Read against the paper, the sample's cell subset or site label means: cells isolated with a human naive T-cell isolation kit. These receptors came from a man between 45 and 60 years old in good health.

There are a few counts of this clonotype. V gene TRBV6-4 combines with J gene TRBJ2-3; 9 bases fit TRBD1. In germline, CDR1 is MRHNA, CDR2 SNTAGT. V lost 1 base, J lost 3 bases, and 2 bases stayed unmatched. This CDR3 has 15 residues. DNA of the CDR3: TGTGCCAGCAGTGACTACGGACAGGGGACAGATACGCAGTATTTT. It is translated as CASSDYGQGTDTQYF.

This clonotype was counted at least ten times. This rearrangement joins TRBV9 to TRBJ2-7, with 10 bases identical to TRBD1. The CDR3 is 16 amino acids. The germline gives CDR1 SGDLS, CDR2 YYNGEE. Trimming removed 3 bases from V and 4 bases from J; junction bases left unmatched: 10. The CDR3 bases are TGTGCCAGCAGCGCGCGAGGACAGGGGGGTTTTTACGAGCAGTACTTC. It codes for CASSARGQGGFYEQYF.

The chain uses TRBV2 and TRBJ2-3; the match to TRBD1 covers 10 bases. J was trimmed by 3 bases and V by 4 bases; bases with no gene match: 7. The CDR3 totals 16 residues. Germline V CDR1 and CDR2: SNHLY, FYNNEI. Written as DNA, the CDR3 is TGTGCCAGCAGTGGCCGGACAGGGGGGGGAACAGATACGCAGTATTTT. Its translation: CASSGRTGGGTDTQYF.

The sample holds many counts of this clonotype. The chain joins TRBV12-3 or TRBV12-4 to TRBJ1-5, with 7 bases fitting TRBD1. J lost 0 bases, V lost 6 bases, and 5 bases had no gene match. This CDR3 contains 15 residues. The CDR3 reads CASRRGQYSNQPQHF. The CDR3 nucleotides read TGTGCCAGCAGGCGGGGACAGTATAGCAATCAGCCCCAGCATTTT.

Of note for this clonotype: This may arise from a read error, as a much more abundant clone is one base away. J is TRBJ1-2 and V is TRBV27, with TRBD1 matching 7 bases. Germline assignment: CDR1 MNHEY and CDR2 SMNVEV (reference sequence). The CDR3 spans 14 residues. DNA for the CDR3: TGTGCCAGCAGCCAACAGGGGATACATTATGGCTACGCCTTC. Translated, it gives CASSQQGIHYGYAF.

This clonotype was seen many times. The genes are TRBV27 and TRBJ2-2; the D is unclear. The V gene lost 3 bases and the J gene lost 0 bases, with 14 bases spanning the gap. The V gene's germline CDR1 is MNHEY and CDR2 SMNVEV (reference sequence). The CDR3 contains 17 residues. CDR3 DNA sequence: TGTGCCAGCAGTTTCAGTGGGCACGACCCGAACACCGGGGAGCTGTTTTTT. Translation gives CASSFSGHDPNTGELFF.

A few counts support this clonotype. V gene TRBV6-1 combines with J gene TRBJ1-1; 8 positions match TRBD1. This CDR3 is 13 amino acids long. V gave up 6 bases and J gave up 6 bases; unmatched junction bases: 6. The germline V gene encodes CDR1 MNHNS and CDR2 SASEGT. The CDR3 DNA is TGTGCCAGCAGATGGACAGGGTTGTCTGAAGCTTTCTTT. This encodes CASRWTGLSEAFF.

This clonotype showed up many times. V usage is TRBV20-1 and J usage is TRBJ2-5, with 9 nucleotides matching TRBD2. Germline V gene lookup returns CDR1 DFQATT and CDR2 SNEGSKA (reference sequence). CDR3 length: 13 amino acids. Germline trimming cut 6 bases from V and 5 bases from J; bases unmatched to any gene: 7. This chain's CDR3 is CSAYKAGGETQYF. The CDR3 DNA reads TGCAGTGCCTATAAGGCGGGAGGGGAGACCCAGTACTTC.

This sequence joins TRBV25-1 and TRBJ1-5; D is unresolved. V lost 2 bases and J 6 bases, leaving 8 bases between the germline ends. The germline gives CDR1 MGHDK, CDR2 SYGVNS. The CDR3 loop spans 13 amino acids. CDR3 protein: CASSEGESQPQHF. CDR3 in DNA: TGTGCCAGCAGTGAAGGCGAGAGTCAGCCCCAGCATTTT.

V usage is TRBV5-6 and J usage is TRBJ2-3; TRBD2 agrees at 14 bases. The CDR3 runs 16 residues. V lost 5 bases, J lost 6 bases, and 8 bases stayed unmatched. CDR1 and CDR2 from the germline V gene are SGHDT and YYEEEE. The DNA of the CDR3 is TGTGCCAGCAGTTTCCGGGGGACTAGCGGGAGTGATACGCAGTATTTT. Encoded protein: CASSFRGTSGSDTQYF.

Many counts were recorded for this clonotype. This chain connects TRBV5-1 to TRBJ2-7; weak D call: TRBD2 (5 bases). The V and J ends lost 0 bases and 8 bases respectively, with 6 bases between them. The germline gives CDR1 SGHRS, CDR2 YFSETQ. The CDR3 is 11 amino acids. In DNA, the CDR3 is TGCGCCAGCAGCTTGGGAGGGAAGCAGTACTTC. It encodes CASSLGGKQYF.

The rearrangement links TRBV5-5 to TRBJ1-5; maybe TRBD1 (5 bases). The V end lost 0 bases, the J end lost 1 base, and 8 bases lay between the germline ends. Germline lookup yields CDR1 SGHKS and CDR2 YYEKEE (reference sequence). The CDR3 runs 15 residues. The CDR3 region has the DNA TGTGCCAGCAGCTTGGCCTGGGACAGCAATCAGCCCCAGCATTTT. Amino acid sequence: CASSLAWDSNQPQHF.

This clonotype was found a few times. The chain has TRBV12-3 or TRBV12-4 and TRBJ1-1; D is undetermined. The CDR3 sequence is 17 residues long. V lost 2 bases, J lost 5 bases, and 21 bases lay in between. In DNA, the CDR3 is TGTGCCAGCAGTTTAATCGGTTGGGAGGGCGCAAGGACTGAAGCTTTCTTT. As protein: CASSLIGWEGARTEAFF.

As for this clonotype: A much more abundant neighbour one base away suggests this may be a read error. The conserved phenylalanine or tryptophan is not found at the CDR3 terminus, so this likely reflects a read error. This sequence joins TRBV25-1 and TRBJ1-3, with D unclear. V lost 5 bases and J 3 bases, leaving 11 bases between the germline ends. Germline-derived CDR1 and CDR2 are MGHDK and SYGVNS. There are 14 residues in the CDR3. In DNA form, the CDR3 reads TGTGCCAGCAGTCATCAACCCATTGGAAACACCATATATTGT. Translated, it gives CASSHQPIGNTIYC.

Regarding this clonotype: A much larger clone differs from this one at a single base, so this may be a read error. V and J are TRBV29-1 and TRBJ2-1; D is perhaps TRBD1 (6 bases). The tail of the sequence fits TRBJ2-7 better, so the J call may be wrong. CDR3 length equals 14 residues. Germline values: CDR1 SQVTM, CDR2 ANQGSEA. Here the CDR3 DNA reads TGCAGCGTTGATCCGTCACAGGGTAACAATGAGCAGTACTTC. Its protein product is CSVDPSQGNNEQYF.

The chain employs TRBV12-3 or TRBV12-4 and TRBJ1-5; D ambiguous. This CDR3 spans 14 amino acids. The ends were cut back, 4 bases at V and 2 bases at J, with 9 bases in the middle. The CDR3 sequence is CASSSDSRNQPQHF. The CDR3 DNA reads TGTGCCAGCAGTTCTGATTCCCGCAATCAGCCCCAGCATTTT.

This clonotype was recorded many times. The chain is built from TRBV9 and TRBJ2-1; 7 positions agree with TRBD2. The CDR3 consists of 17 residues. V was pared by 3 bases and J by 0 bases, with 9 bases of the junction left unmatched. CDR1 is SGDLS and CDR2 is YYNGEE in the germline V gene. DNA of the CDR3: TGTGCCAGCAGCGATGATAAAGCGGGAAGCTCCTACAATGAGCAGTTCTTC. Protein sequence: CASSDDKAGSSYNEQFF.

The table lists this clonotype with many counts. The CDR3 nucleotides are TGTGCCAGCAGCTTAGCTAGGGCAGGGGGTCAAGAGACCCAGTACTTC. Translating gives CASSLARAGGQETQYF. This chain connects TRBV7-2 to TRBJ2-5, with 7 bases fitting TRBD1. The CDR3 loop spans 16 amino acids. Looked up from germline, CDR1 is SGHTA and CDR2 is FQGNSA. V gave up 0 bases and J gave up 2 bases; unmatched junction bases: 6.

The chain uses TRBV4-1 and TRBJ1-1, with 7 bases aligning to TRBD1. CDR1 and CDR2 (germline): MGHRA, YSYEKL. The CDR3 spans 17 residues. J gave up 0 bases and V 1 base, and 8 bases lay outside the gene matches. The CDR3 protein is CASSQAAGGGMNTEAFF. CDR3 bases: TGCGCCAGCAGCCAAGCCGCAGGGGGAGGCATGAACACTGAAGCTTTCTTT.

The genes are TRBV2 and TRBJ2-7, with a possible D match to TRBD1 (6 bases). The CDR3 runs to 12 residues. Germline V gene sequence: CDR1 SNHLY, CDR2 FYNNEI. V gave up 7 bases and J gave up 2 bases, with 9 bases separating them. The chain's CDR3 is CASNGTTYEQYF. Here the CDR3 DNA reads TGTGCCAGCAACGGGACAACCTACGAGCAGTACTTC.